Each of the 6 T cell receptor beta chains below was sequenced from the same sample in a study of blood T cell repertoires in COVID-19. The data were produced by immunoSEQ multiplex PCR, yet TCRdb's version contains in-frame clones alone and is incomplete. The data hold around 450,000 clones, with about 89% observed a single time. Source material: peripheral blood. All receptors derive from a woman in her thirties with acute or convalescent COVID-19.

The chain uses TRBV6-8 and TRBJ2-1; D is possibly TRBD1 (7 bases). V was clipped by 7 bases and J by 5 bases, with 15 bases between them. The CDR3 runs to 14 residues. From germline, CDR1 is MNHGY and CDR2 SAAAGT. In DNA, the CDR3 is TGTGCCAGCATTAGGAGGGACAGTCACAATGAGCAGTTCTTC. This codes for CASIRRDSHNEQFF.

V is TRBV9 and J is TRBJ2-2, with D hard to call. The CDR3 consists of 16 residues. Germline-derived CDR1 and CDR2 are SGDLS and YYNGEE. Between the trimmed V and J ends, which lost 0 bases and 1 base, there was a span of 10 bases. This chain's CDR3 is CASSVGGLQNTGELFF. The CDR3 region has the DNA TGTGCCAGCAGCGTAGGAGGATTACAGAACACCGGGGAGCTGTTTTTT.

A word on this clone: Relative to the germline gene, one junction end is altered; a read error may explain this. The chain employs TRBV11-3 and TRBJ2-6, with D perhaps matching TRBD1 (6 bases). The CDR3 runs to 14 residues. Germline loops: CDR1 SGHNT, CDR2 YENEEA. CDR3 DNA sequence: TGTGCCAGCAGCACCCCCTTCTGGCGCAAGGACAGACTTTTT. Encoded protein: CASSTPFWRKDRLF.

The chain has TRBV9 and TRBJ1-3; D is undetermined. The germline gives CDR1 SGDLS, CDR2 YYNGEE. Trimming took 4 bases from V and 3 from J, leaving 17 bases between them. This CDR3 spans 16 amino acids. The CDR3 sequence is CASSRDTFGFGNTIYF. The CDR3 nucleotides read TGTGCCAGCAGCCGAGACACGTTCGGATTTGGAAACACCATATATTTT. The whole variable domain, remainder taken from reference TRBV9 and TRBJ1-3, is DSGVTQTPKHLITATGQRVTLRCSPRSGDLSVYWYQQSLDQGLQFLIQYYNGEERAKGNILERFSAQQFPDLHSELNLSSLELGDSALYFCASSRDTFGFGNTIYFGEGSWLTVV.

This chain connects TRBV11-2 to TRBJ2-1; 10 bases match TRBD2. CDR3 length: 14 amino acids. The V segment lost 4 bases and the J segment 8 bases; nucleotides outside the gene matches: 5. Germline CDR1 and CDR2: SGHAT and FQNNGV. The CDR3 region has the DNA TGTGCCAGCAGCTCAAAGCGGGGGGGGTATGAGCAGTTCTTC. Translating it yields CASSSKRGGYEQFF.

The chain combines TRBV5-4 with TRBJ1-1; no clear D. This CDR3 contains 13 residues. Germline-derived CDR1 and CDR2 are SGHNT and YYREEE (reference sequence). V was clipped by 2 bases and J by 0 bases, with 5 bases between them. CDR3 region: CASSFVVNTEAFF. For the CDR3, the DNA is TGTGCCAGCAGCTTCGTCGTGAACACTGAAGCTTTCTTT. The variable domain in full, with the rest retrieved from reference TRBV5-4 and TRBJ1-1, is ETGVTQSPTHLIKTRGQQVTLRCSSQSGHNTVSWYQQALGQGPQFIFQYYREEENGRGNFPPRFSGLQFPNYSSELNVNALELDDSALYLCASSFVVNTEAFFGQGTRLTVV.